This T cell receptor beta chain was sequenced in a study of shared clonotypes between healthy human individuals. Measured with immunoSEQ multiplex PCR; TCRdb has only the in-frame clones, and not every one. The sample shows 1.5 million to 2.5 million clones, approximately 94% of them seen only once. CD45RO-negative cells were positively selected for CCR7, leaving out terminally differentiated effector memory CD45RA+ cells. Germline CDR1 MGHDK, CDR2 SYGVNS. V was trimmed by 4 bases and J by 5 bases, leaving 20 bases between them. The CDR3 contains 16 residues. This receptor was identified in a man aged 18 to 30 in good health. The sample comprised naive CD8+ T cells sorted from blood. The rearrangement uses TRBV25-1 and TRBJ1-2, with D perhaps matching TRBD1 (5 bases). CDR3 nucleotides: TGTGCCAGCAGTGTCTTACTTATCGAGGGGCTATATGGCTACACCTTC. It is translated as CASSVLLIEGLYGYTF.